Included here is one TCR beta chain sequence, with context. This CDR3 is 15 amino acids long. CDR1 and CDR2 from the germline V gene are MNHEY and SMNVEV (reference sequence). The data were taken from a study of monozygotic twins with inflammatory bowel disease. Following a re-call of the 5' RACE reads, TCRdb has one entry per CDR3 protein and lacks DNA. Its table lists 420,000 or so distinct CDR3 sequences. The sample comprised blood. The clonotype comes from a human donor with ulcerative colitis or Crohn's disease, or a healthy co-twin of an affected twin (not recorded which). The chain is built from TRBV27 and TRBJ2-3; there is no DNA to check the TCRdb D call of TRBD1. The CDR3 sequence: CASPPGRPDTDTQYF.